This T cell receptor (beta chain) was retrieved from a study of blood T cell repertoires in COVID-19. Overall study: Acute and convalescent COVID-19 specimens originated in the United States, Italy and Spain. Sample material is recorded as cDNA or gDNA derived from T cells, B-cell-depleted T cells, or PBMCs.

Trimming pared 4 bases from V and 7 bases from J, leaving 22 bases between. The CDR3 contains 16 residues. Germline-derived CDR1 and CDR2 are MDHEN and SYDVKM. Methods used by the authors: From reference gene primer amplification, estimates of nucleated cell counts were derived. Assay used: immunoSEQ multiplex PCR; TCRdb lists only in-frame clones, some missing. V, J and clone size were drawn from that table, and D and trimming were deduced from the DNA. The sample has about 54,000 clones; about nine tenths are singletons. The receptor comes from a man between 60 and 75 years old with active COVID-19. V usage is TRBV28 and J usage is TRBJ2-5; tentative D call: TRBD2 (5 bases). Sequenced input: peripheral blood. The CDR3 sequence is CASSSLAQLPAGTQYF. CDR3 bases: TGTGCCAGCAGTTCATTAGCGCAACTCCCCGCGGGGACCCAGTACTTC. The complete variable domain, with remaining parts taken from reference TRBV28 and TRBJ2-5, reads DVKVTQSSRYLVKRTGEKVFLECVQDMDHENMFWYRQDPGLGLRLIYFSYDVKMKEKGDIPEGYSVSREKKERFSLILESASTNQTSMYLCASSSLAQLPAGTQYFGPGTRLLVL.